A single sample is the source of the 14 T cell receptor beta chains below, sequenced in a study of Ad26.COV2.S vaccination and SARS-CoV-2 variants. The protocol was immunoSEQ multiplex PCR, while the TCRdb copy is restricted to in-frame clones and leaves out a portion. The sample lists 100,000 or so clones; around 82% were seen once. Sample: peripheral blood, taken after recovery from COVID-19. These receptors all come from a human donor who had recovered from COVID-19.

V and J are TRBV14 and TRBJ1-2; no clear D gene. This CDR3 has 12 amino acids. Trimming removed 4 bases from V and 8 bases from J, with 11 bases in between. Germline V gene lookup returns CDR1 SGHDN and CDR2 FVKESK. CDR3 DNA sequence: TGTGCCAGCAGCCGTCAAACTGGGGGCTACACCTTC. Encoded protein: CASSRQTGGYTF.

The V gene is TRBV29-1, the J gene TRBJ1-6; 7 nucleotides agree with TRBD1. CDR1 is SQVTM, CDR2 ANQGSEA, per germline. The V segment lost 4 bases and the J segment 7 bases; nucleotides outside the gene matches: 4. The CDR3 consists of 13 residues. The CDR3 here is CSVGDRVNSPLHF. The CDR3 nucleotides read TGCAGCGTTGGTGACAGGGTAAATTCACCCCTCCACTTT.

This clone was detected many times. This CDR3 is also generated by other DNA sequences in the sample. The gene calls are TRBV30 and TRBJ1-6; 9 bases are shared with TRBD1. Germline CDR1 and CDR2: GTSNPN and SVGIG (reference sequence). The junction had 5 bases not matched to a gene; V was cut back by 2 bases and J by 9 bases. This CDR3 contains 14 residues. CDR3 loop: CAWSKGQGISPLHF. In nucleotides, the CDR3 is TGTGCCTGGAGTAAGGGACAGGGCATTTCACCCCTCCACTTT.

The rearrangement uses TRBV21-1 and TRBJ1-5; TRBD1, as called in the table, went unchecked against the DNA. TRBV21-1 counts as a pseudogene. The CDR3 spans 20 residues. CDR3: CASSPQGHKDKFSGRVPQHF. The CDR3 nucleotides are TGTGCCAGCAGCCCACAAGGTCACAAGGACAAATTCTCCGGTAGGGTGCCCCAGCATTTT.

The rearrangement links TRBV3-1 (or the pseudogene TRBV3-2) to TRBJ2-7; D may be TRBD1 or TRBD2 (5 bases each). Germline CDR1 reads LGHDT; CDR2 reads YNNKEL (reference sequence). The CDR3 length is 14 residues. Between the trimmed V and J ends, which lost 4 bases and 0 bases, there was a span of 10 bases. CDR3 bases: TGTGCCAGCAGCCGCGCAGGGAGCTCCTACGAGCAGTACTTC. It encodes CASSRAGSSYEQYF.

V and J are TRBV5-1 and TRBJ2-2, with D maybe TRBD2 (6 bases). Deletions cut 7 bases from V and 1 base from J, with 11 bases between. Germline loops: CDR1 SGHRS, CDR2 YFSETQ. The CDR3 spans 14 residues. CDR3 sequence: CASLREVNTGELFF. The DNA for the CDR3 is TGCGCCAGCCTGAGGGAGGTGAACACCGGGGAGCTGTTTTTT.

In regard to this clone: Distinct nucleotide sequences in the sample also encode this CDR3. The CDR3 sequence: CASSLAGGETQYF. CDR3 DNA sequence: TGTGCCAGCAGCTTAGCTGGGGGGGAGACCCAGTACTTC. The rearrangement links TRBV5-4 to TRBJ2-5, with D possibly being TRBD2 (6 bases). CDR1 is SGHNT and CDR2 is YYREEE in the germline V gene (reference sequence). CDR3 size: 13 residues. The V end was cut by 2 bases, the J end by 5 bases, with 10 bases between.

The chain couples TRBV12-3 or TRBV12-4 to TRBJ1-3; no definite D call. The CDR3 spans 13 residues. V dropped 5 bases and J dropped 2 bases, with 7 bases sitting between them. CDR3 coding DNA: TGTGCCAGCAGTCTTACTGCTGGAAACACCATATATTTT. Translation: CASSLTAGNTIYF.

The chain uses TRBV20-1 and TRBJ1-1; a possible D gene is TRBD1 (5 bases). Germline CDR1 is DFQATT and CDR2 is SNEGSKA (reference sequence). The CDR3 has 11 residues. Trimming shortened V by 7 bases and J by 10 bases, and 16 bases separated the two germline ends. DNA of the CDR3: TGCAGTGTTCAGGGTAATAATCCAGCTTTCTTT. It translates to CSVQGNNPAFF.

This clone was found once. The V and J genes are TRBV6-5 and TRBJ2-1; TRBD1 or TRBD2 may be the D gene (5 bases each). Germline values: CDR1 MNHEY, CDR2 SVGAGI. Trimming took 6 bases from V and 8 from J, leaving 14 bases between them. The CDR3 has 13 amino acids. The CDR3 loop reads CASRPGPRDEQFF. For the CDR3, the DNA is TGTGCCAGCAGGCCGGGACCGCGGGATGAGCAGTTCTTC.

This clone came up once. The CDR3, as DNA: TGTGCCATCGGACAGGGGGCATATGGCTACACCTTC. Translating gives CAIGQGAYGYTF. The genes are TRBV28 and TRBJ1-2; 11 bases map to TRBD1. This CDR3 has 12 residues. With V trimmed by 10 bases and J by 5 bases, 3 bases remained unmatched. Germline V CDR1 and CDR2: MDHEN, SYDVKM.

The rearrangement links TRBV11-1 to TRBJ2-2; TRBD1 matches at 7 bases. Unmatched junction bases numbered 8, after V lost 10 bases and J lost 6 bases. The CDR3 covers 13 residues. Germline CDR1 is SGHAT and CDR2 is FQDESV (reference sequence). The CDR3 is CAKSTGTAGELFF. Here the CDR3 DNA reads TGTGCCAAATCGACAGGGACGGCCGGGGAGCTGTTTTTT.

The chain joins TRBV19 to TRBJ2-1, with TRBD1 as a possible D gene (5 bases). The length of the CDR3 is 13 residues. Per germline, CDR1 LNHDA and CDR2 SQIVND (reference sequence). V lost 2 bases to trimming and J lost 9 bases, with 11 bases between them. CDR3 DNA sequence: TGTGCCAGTAGTATACAGGGTGGCGGTGAGCAGTTCTTC. Translation: CASSIQGGGEQFF.

The chain recombines TRBV20-1 with TRBJ1-5; 7 bases match TRBD1. The V segment lost 3 bases and the J segment 6 bases; nucleotides outside the gene matches: 14. Germline CDR1 and CDR2: DFQATT and SNEGSKA (reference sequence). The CDR3 totals 16 residues. CDR3 in amino acids: CSASSGDSGVGQPQHF. The CDR3, as DNA: TGCAGTGCTAGTTCTGGGGACAGTGGGGTCGGTCAGCCCCAGCATTTT.